This TCR beta chain stems from a study of cytomegalovirus exposure and HLA in healthy donors (dated by TCRdb to 2015 to 2018). Looking at the study overall: An earlier analysis of 587 of the donors reported over 250 Gb of sequence data and around 100 million unique TCR beta sequences obtained from some 200 million T cells. An early release covering around 630 HLA-typed donors comprised about 300 gigabases of sequencing data and tens of millions of unique TCR sequences. Of the approximately 370 genotyped donors, roughly 76% were placed in the genetic ancestry cluster associated with self-reported Caucasian donors. The study aimed to test whether signatures of past pathogen exposure could be identified by cataloging public T cell receptors. The T cell repertoires of 666 subjects were profiled by immunosequencing and related to cytomegalovirus serostatus. Along with the approximately 650-subject first cohort, a separate validation cohort of roughly 110 different subjects was used. The study combined high-throughput TCR immunosequencing, statistical association of individual TCRs with disease status, and machine learning to predict cytomegalovirus infection status. A later analysis re-analyzed previously published TCR beta repertoires from several hundred donors and added high-resolution HLA genotyping to study TCR occurrence patterns. Rather than drawing on any new phenotypic data, the later analysis identified candidate immune exposures from TCR beta sequences and the way those sequences occurred across donors. An earlier analysis of approximately 580 of the donors used high-throughput TCR beta sequencing to judge whether each TCR beta V gene segment behaved as functional or pseudogenic. Donor age, sex, ethnicity and CMV serostatus were compiled alongside the repertoire data. A later genetic analysis took genome-wide SNP genotypes for about 55% of the roughly 700 donors and used that subset as a discovery cohort. All discovery cohort repertoires had been generated using a single sequencing platform. Class I and class II HLA loci were covered by the typing at four-digit resolution. Typing coverage differed by locus: A, B, C, DRB1 and DQB1 were typed in about 629-640 donors, DQA1 in roughly 500, DPA1 in over 600, and DPB1 in about 450. A handful of DR-DQ haplotypes were handled as single units for association and clustering because linkage in the cohort was strong. On average, roughly 250,000 unique TCR beta nucleotide sequences were sequenced per donor among a few hundred genotyped donors of the cohort, with 15% to 20% of those sequences being non-productive.

With regard to this clone: The target of this receptor is not known. Nothing much larger sits one base from this clone, and base qualities are not available.

On the study overall, not on this receptor specifically: According to a later analysis, most CMV-associated TCR beta chains appeared to be HLA-restricted, and the HLA associations seemed to be driven largely by CMV exposure. CMV serostatus was the only immune exposure information available for the cohort. An earlier analysis of approximately 570 of the donors showed that most TCR beta V segments appeared in productive rearrangements either about 87% or about 30% of the time, which broadly matched IMGT annotations. Three of the identified cytomegalovirus-associated TCR beta chains were confirmed in vitro to be specific for cytomegalovirus antigens. In a later analysis, several top co-occurrence clusters were reported to appear linked to parvovirus B19, influenza, CMV and Epstein-Barr virus. According to a later analysis, TCR association rates differed among HLA loci, with DRB1 alleles showing the most associated TCRs and HLA-C alleles showing the fewest. Specific HLA alleles were associated with 15,000 to 20,000 TCR beta sequences at a false discovery rate of 0.05 in a later analysis. The study gave a list of 150 to 200 TCR beta chains associated with cytomegalovirus. A further reported finding was that TCR beta sequences accurately predicted the HLA-A and HLA-B alleles for most subjects in the first cohort. A cluster of highly shared sequence variants was judged likely to represent a technical artifact of the sequencing pipeline. A later analysis found that HLA-associated TCR beta chains were more clonally expanded and had lower generation probabilities than equally common non-associated chains. Presence/absence analyses assumed roughly uniform sequencing depth across donors, an assumption that may not hold. The cohort was sequenced for TCR beta chains only, and without alpha or paired-chain data the features that could be detected were limited. Assigning TCR associations to individual alleles was difficult when HLA alleles, especially DR and DQ, strongly co-occurred. Correlated functional status among segregating V segments might be attributable to linkage disequilibrium, but an unknown experimental factor could not be ruled out. According to a later genetic analysis, donors in an Asian-associated ancestry cluster had fewer N-insertions in productive TCRs than the approximately 630-donor mean. The earlier analysis of a few hundred of the donors excluded some 15 rarely observed V segments, including chromosome 9 orphons, because counts were too low. Most TCR sequences were observed very rarely across donors, whereas some public TCRs were present in many individuals. Because HLA typing was unavailable for some donors at each locus, only the typed subset was used in association tests. A later genetic analysis associated a missense DCLRE1C variant with V-gene and J-gene trimming of TCR beta chains, and an independent cohort replicated the association. The authors suggested that the approach could potentially be generalized to other disease states and immunological phenotypes. The classifier was reported to diagnose cytomegalovirus status with high specificity and sensitivity in both the original and validation cohorts.

The method behind the library was the immunoSEQ multiplex PCR assay. For the multiplex PCR, a mixture combining 60 forward primers for TCR Vbeta segments and 13 reverse primers for TCR Jbeta segments was used. A multiplex PCR assay on genomic DNA amplified the CDR3 region of rearranged TCR beta genes. The amplified TCR beta libraries were sequenced on the Illumina HiSeq System as 87-base-pair reads. The authors' analysis ran thus. Across the 600 to 700 repertoires, a later analysis counted roughly 84 million unique TCR beta chains, 9.5 million to 13 million of which were shared by at least two donors. Raw reads were error-corrected and collapsed into unique sequences with a nearest-neighbor algorithm that merged closely related sequences to remove PCR and sequencing errors. CDR3 sequences were aligned to IMGT reference sequences to assign V, D and J gene segments. For a sequence to be retained, a match of at least six nucleotides was required to both a V gene segment and a J gene segment. A rearrangement counted as productive if the CDR3 had no stop codons and remained in frame with V and J, and every other rearrangement counted as non-productive. Following IMGT convention, CDR3 was defined as the stretch from the second conserved V-encoded cysteine up to the conserved J-encoded phenylalanine. The earlier analysis of about 610 of the donors excluded sequences that lacked an unambiguous match to a single V gene segment. An earlier analysis of 450 to 650 of the donors called V segments functional above 56.7% productive rearrangements and segregating when the between-donor standard deviation exceeded 5%. A statistical classification framework was built to diagnose cytomegalovirus status from the catalog of TCR beta chain sequences. In a later analysis, V and J genes were assigned by comparing TCR nucleotide sequences against IMGT/GENE-DB human TR gene sequences. In a later analysis, CDR3 sequences and most-parsimonious VDJ recombination scenarios were assigned using the TCRdist pipeline. In a later analysis, every TCR beta chain was defined by the combination of its CDR3 amino acid sequence and its V-gene family, and reads without a unique V-gene family were dropped. A later analysis removed 592 highly shared, low-generation-probability nucleotide sequences to deal with suspected cross-contamination and a sequencing artifact. In a later analysis, a clonal expansion index was calculated for each public chain from normalized within-repertoire ranks of inferred template counts. A later analysis computed generation probabilities with a VDJ recombination model fitted to out-of-frame rearrangements, and checked the results against IGoR. In a later analysis, TCR-TCR, TCR-HLA and TCR-CMV co-occurrence was scored with hypergeometric tests, and a repertoire-size bias correction was applied to TCR pairs. A later analysis estimated false discovery rates by permuting HLA or CMV assignments 20 times. In a later analysis, co-occurring TCRs were grouped using DBSCAN, with TCRdist sequence similarity added in when clustering inside HLA-allele-positive subsets. For co-occurrence clustering, repertoires with fewer than 30,000 or more than 120,000 public chains were excluded, along with roughly 5 repertoires with anomalous nucleotide sharing. The table comes from immuneACCESS by way of TCRdb, which keeps in-frame sequences with V and J called. Part of the clones is missing from these tables; in studies checked, under half for an unresolved V gene and the rest for unknown reasons. V and J calls and clone size follow that table, whereas D and trimming were derived from the DNA. This sample is represented by under 170,000 clones; 60% to 85% of them were singletons. Clones ranked in the top ten supply around 6.6% of the sample.

The cohort consisted of 670 or so healthy bone marrow donors. At the time of sampling, all cohort members were nominally healthy, though unrecorded immune exposures were likely present. The donor was CMV seropositive and was included in the group of some 290 seropositive cohort members. Each donor provided a peripheral blood sample, and peripheral blood mononuclear cells were used for TCR beta sequencing. Genomic DNA extraction from the blood cell samples was performed with the Qiagen DNeasy Blood Extraction Kit. Sequencing was carried out using PBMCs. The receptor comes from a man aged 50 or older in good health and CMV-seropositive.

The encoded CDR3 is CASSPTQGTTSPLHF. DNA sequence: TGTGCCAGCTCACCGACACAGGGGACCACTTCACCCCTCCACTTT. The chain couples TRBV18 to TRBJ1-6; a stretch of 7 junction bases matches TRBD1. According to the germline V gene, CDR1 reads KGHSH and CDR2 reads LQKENI. Germline trimming amounts to 3 bases on V and 9 bases on J, with 8 as the count of junction bases outside the gene matches. The CDR3, cysteine through phenylalanine, is 15 amino acids long. Just the 45-base CDR3 DNA is kept, in frame starting at base 1.